This TCR beta chain was recorded in a study of Ad26.COV2.S vaccination and SARS-CoV-2 variants. About the research overall: Among those in the COV1001 Ad26.COV2.S trial arm was the donor.

As for treatment: 15 to 20 received Ad26.COV2.S at low or high dose, single or two shots; 5 received placebo; per-sample allocation not given. Each sample was drawn 63 days after the first injection (of vaccine or placebo). This clone has at least ten counts. Its specificity is unknown. TCRdb's table, derived via immunoSEQ multiplex PCR, lists solely in-frame clones and lacks some. This sample has hundreds of thousands of clones, with roughly 80% found just once. General study findings and limits: Vaccine recipients had higher spike-specific TCR breadth than placebo recipients.

Germline-derived CDR1 and CDR2 are LNHDA and SQIVND (reference sequence). This CDR3 is 13 amino acids long. V was trimmed by 6 bases and J by 7 bases, leaving 10 bases between them. This receptor was identified in a person aged 18-65 years who received the Ad26.COV2.S COVID-19 vaccine or a placebo. The starting material was peripheral blood, obtained in a trial of Ad26.COV2.S vaccine versus placebo. V is TRBV19 and J is TRBJ1-6; the D gene is possibly TRBD1 (5 bases). CDR3 protein: CASRQVDNSPLHF. CDR3 sequence (DNA): TGTGCCAGTAGACAGGTTGACAATTCACCCCTCCACTTT.